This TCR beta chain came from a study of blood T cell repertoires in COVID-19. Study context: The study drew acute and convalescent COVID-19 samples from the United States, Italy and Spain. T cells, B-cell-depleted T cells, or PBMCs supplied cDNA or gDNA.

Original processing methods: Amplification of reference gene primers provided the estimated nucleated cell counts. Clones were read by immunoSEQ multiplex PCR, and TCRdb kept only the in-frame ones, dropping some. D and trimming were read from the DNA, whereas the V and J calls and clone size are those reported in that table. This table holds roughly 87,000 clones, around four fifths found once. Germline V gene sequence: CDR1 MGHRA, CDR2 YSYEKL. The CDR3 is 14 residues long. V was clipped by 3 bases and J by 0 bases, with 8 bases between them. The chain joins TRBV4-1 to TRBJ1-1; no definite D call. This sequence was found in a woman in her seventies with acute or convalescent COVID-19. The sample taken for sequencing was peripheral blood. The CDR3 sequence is CASSQRAVNTEAFF. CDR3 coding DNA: TGCGCCAGCAGCCAGAGGGCAGTGAACACTGAAGCTTTCTTT.